These 9 T cell receptor beta chains share one sample of origin, sequenced in a study of CD8+ T cells in alopecia areata. After isolation, RNA underwent reverse transcription to generate cDNA as the sequencing template. The table came from immunoSEQ multiplex PCR; TCRdb's copy has only in-frame clones and leaves some out. The sample records 100,000 to 150,000 clones, approximately 60% being singletons. This sample's treatment: oral pan-JAK inhibitor, 5-10 mg twice daily. Here the sequenced sample was CD4+ T cells sorted from blood, taken at week 4, from a patient treated with tofacitinib. These TCRs come from a human donor with alopecia areata.

The chain uses TRBV7-2 and TRBJ1-2; a weak D match, TRBD1 (6 bases). CDR1 and CDR2 from the germline V gene are SGHTA and FQGNSA. CDR3 length equals 16 residues. V was pared by 4 bases and J by 8 bases, with 23 bases between. CDR3 in amino acids: CASSSTRDTGTDGYTF. The CDR3 DNA reads TGTGCCAGCAGCTCGACGAGAGATACAGGGACTGACGGCTACACCTTC. Complete variable domain (other parts from reference TRBV7-2 and TRBJ1-2): GAGVSQSPSNKVTEKGKDVELRCDPISGHTALYWYRQSLGQGLEFLIYFQGNSAPDKSGLPSDRFSAERTGGSVSTLTIQRTQQEDSAVYLCASSSTRDTGTDGYTFGSGTRLTVV.

The rearrangement uses TRBV15 and TRBJ1-1; D perhaps matches TRBD1 (5 bases). The germline V gene has CDR1 LNHNV and CDR2 YYDKDF (reference sequence). V was trimmed by 0 bases and J by 5 bases, leaving 10 bases between them. The CDR3 extends over 14 amino acids. CDR3 amino acids: CATSRDGGETEAFF. CDR3 in DNA: TGTGCCACCAGCAGAGATGGAGGGGAGACTGAAGCTTTCTTT.

As regards this clone: The same CDR3 can be traced to other DNA sequences in this sample. CDR3 bases: TGCGCCAGCAGCCAAGCGCAGGGGGAGACCCAGTACTTC. Its translation: CASSQAQGETQYF. The chain employs TRBV4-1 and TRBJ2-5; TRBD1 might be the D (6 bases). The CDR3 runs to 13 residues. Looked up from germline, CDR1 is MGHRA and CDR2 is YSYEKL. Deletions cut 1 base from V and 5 bases from J, with 8 bases between.

This clone was seen a single time. CDR3 in DNA: TGTGCCACCAGGCAAGAGACCCAGTACTTC. Translating gives CATRQETQYF. This chain connects TRBV6-5 to TRBJ2-5; D gene uncertain. The CDR3 runs to 10 residues. The germline V gene encodes CDR1 MNHEY and CDR2 SVGAGI. The ends were cut back, 10 bases at V and 2 bases at J, with 5 bases in the middle.

This rearrangement joins TRBV7-6 to TRBJ2-3; D not resolved. CDR1 is SGHVS and CDR2 is FNYEAQ in the germline V gene. The V and J ends lost 11 bases and 6 bases respectively, with 9 bases between them. The CDR3 has 10 residues. The DNA for the CDR3 is TGTGCCGGGCATCCCGATACGCAGTATTTT. Its translation: CAGHPDTQYF.

This clone was observed at least ten times. The V and J genes are TRBV7-2 and TRBJ2-3; 7 nucleotides align to TRBD2. V shed 5 bases and J 3 bases; nucleotides not matched to a gene: 14. Germline V gives CDR1 SGHTA, CDR2 FQGNSA. CDR3 size: 17 residues. This CDR3 reads CASSLEGRGAGTDTQYF. CDR3 DNA: TGTGCCAGCAGCCTTGAAGGGAGGGGAGCGGGGACAGATACGCAGTATTTT. Variable domain in full (rest from reference TRBV7-2 and TRBJ2-3): GAGVSQSPSNKVTEKGKDVELRCDPISGHTALYWYRQSLGQGLEFLIYFQGNSAPDKSGLPSDRFSAERTGGSVSTLTIQRTQQEDSAVYLCASSLEGRGAGTDTQYFGPGTRLTVL.

This clone has a single count. The V and J genes are TRBV6-5 and TRBJ2-5, with D perhaps TRBD1 (5 bases). Between the trimmed V and J ends, which lost 7 bases and 3 bases, there was a span of 12 bases. CDR1 MNHEY and CDR2 SVGAGI come from the germline V gene. The CDR3 spans 13 residues. In DNA, the CDR3 is TGTGCCAGCATTGCTGCCAGGGAAGAGACCCAGTACTTC. Translated: CASIAAREETQYF.

This clone turned up a few times. V is TRBV30 and J is TRBJ2-3; perhaps D is TRBD1 or TRBD2 (6 bases each). Trimming cost V 2 bases and J 1 base, with 16 bases left between them. The CDR3 consists of 16 residues. Germline V gene sequence: CDR1 GTSNPN, CDR2 SVGIG (reference sequence). The DNA for the CDR3 is TGTGCCTGGAGTCCGGGGGCGGAGCCGGGCACAGATACGCAGTATTTT. It codes for CAWSPGAEPGTDTQYF.

The chain combines TRBV29-1 with TRBJ2-1; 8 bases align to TRBD1. Germline V lookup: CDR1 SQVTM, CDR2 ANQGSEA. This CDR3 region has 11 residues. J was trimmed by 10 bases and V by 8 bases; bases with no gene match: 7. The CDR3 DNA reads as TGCAGCCACGACAGGGGAGGCGAGCAGTTCTTC. It is translated as CSHDRGGEQFF.